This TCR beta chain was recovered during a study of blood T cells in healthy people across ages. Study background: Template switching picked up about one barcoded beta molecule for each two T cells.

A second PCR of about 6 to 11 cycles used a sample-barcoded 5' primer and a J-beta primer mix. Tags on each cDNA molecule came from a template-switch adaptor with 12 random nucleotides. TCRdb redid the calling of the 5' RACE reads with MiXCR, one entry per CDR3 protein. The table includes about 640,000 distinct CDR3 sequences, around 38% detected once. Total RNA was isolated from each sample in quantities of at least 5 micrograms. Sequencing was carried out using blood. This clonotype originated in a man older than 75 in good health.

The CDR3, as DNA: TGTGCCAGCAGGCCGAACGACAGGGCGCTAGCCAAAAACATTCAGTACTTC. It is translated as CASRPNDRALAKNIQYF. The chain links TRBV27 to TRBJ2-4; 7 bases line up with TRBD1. Trimming cost V 6 bases and J 0 bases; bases outside gene matches: 11. Germline CDR1 is MNHEY and CDR2 is SMNVEV (reference sequence). There are 17 residues in the CDR3.